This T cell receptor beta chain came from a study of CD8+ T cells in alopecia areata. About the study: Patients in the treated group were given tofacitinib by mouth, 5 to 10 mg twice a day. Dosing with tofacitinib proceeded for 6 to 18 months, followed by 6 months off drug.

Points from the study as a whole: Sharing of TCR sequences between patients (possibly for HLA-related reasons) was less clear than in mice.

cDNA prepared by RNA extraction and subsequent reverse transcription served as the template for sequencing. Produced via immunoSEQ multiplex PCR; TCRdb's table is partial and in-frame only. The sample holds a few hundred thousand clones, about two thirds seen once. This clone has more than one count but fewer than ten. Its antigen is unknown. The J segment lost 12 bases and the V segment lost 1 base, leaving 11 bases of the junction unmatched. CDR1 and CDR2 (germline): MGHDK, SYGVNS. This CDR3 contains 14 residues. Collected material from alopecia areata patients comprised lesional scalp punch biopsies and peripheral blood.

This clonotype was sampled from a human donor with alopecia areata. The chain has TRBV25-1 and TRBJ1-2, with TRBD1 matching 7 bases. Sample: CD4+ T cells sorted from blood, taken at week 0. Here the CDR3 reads CASSELSGGQPDTF. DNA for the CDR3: TGTGCCAGCAGTGAATTGAGCGGGGGACAGCCCGACACCTTC.